These 16 T cell receptor beta chains were all obtained from the same sample, sequenced in a study of somatic mutations in cytotoxic T cells in rheumatoid arthritis. Assay: immunoSEQ multiplex PCR; the TCRdb copy retains only in-frame clones and omits some. This table holds approximately 20,000 clones, around 80% found once. Sequencing was done on a sample of CD8+ T cells sorted from blood. The source is an adult with rheumatoid arthritis.

V usage is TRBV4-1 and J usage is TRBJ1-2; D perhaps matches TRBD1 (5 bases). The V gene lost 0 bases and the J gene lost 4 bases, with 12 bases spanning the gap. Germline V gene lookup returns CDR1 MGHRA and CDR2 YSYEKL. The CDR3 sequence is 15 residues long. The CDR3 sequence is CASSQEAGFVYGYTF. The CDR3 DNA is TGCGCCAGCAGCCAAGAGGCAGGGTTTGTCTATGGCTACACCTTC.

The chain employs TRBV15 and TRBJ1-2; possible D gene TRBD1, 6 bases. Trimming took 2 bases from V and 8 from J, leaving 18 bases between them. Germline CDR1 is LNHNV and CDR2 is YYDKDF (reference sequence). CDR3 length equals 15 residues. CDR3: CATSRNPERTEGYTF. The CDR3 nucleotides read TGTGCCACCAGCAGAAATCCCGAAAGGACAGAAGGCTACACCTTC. The full variable domain, its missing parts supplied by reference TRBV15 and TRBJ1-2, is DAMVIQNPRYQVTQFGKPVTLSCSQTLNHNVMYWYQQKSSQAPKLLFHYYDKDFNNEADTPDNFQSRRPNTSFCFLDIRSPGLGDTAMYLCATSRNPERTEGYTFGSGTRLTVV.

The chain couples TRBV6-5 to TRBJ2-5; 9 bases align to TRBD2. The ends lost 6 bases at V and 5 bases at J; junction bases unmatched: 7. Germline V lookup: CDR1 MNHEY, CDR2 SVGAGI. The CDR3 runs 14 residues. The CDR3 loop is CASRLAGVEETQYF. CDR3 coding DNA: TGTGCCAGCAGATTAGCGGGGGTAGAGGAGACCCAGTACTTC.

J is TRBJ2-2 and V is TRBV10-2; 11 nucleotides match TRBD2. The germline V gene has CDR1 WSHSY and CDR2 SAAADI. Germline trimming cut 2 bases from V and 6 bases from J; bases unmatched to any gene: 5. The CDR3 totals 16 residues. CDR3 region: CASSEPGTSGAGELFF. In DNA form, the CDR3 reads TGCGCCAGCAGTGAGCCCGGGACTAGCGGCGCCGGGGAGCTGTTTTTT.

The chain joins TRBV2 to TRBJ1-1, with a tentative D call TRBD1 (6 bases). CDR1 and CDR2 (germline): SNHLY, FYNNEI. V lost 10 bases, J lost 0 bases, and 18 bases lay in between. The CDR3 consists of 15 residues. CDR3 nucleotides: TGTGCCAAGACCGGGACATCTTACATGAACACTGAAGCTTTCTTT. This sequence encodes CAKTGTSYMNTEAFF. The whole variable domain, remainder taken from reference TRBV2 and TRBJ1-1, is EPEVTQTPSHQVTQMGQEVILRCVPISNHLYFYWYRQILGQKVEFLVSFYNNEISEKSEIFDDQFSVERPDGSNFTLKIRSTKLEDSAMYFCAKTGTSYMNTEAFFGQGTRLTVV.

The chain is built from TRBV27 and TRBJ1-2; D uncertain. Deletions cut 8 bases from V and 6 bases from J, with 22 bases between. Germline V gene sequence: CDR1 MNHEY, CDR2 SMNVEV (reference sequence). The CDR3 contains 15 residues. In nucleotides, the CDR3 is TGTGCCAGCGGATACACCGACATTCTAGGACATGGCTACACCTTC. It specifies CASGYTDILGHGYTF.

The chain employs TRBV30 and TRBJ1-3; no firm D call. This CDR3 is 12 amino acids long. Germline V CDR1 and CDR2: GTSNPN, SVGIG (reference sequence). Between the trimmed V and J ends, which lost 0 bases and 9 bases, there was a span of 9 bases. CDR3 nucleotide sequence: TGTGCCTGGAGTGTACTTGGCGGCACCATATATTTT. Its translation: CAWSVLGGTIYF.

The V and J genes are TRBV7-9 and TRBJ2-1, with D possibly being TRBD1 or TRBD2 (5 bases each). V shed 5 bases and J shed 0 bases, with 23 bases lying between them. Germline loops: CDR1 SEHNR, CDR2 FQNEAQ (reference sequence). The CDR3 sequence is 19 residues long. The CDR3 DNA reads as TGTGCCAGCAGCCCCCAGCTTCGGGACGGATCGAGCTCCTACAATGAGCAGTTCTTC. This sequence encodes CASSPQLRDGSSSYNEQFF.

The J gene is TRBJ2-7, the V gene TRBV15; 7 bases fit TRBD2. Germline trimming cut 0 bases from V and 4 bases from J; bases unmatched to any gene: 12. Germline V gene lookup returns CDR1 LNHNV and CDR2 YYDKDF (reference sequence). The CDR3 consists of 17 residues. The CDR3, as DNA: TGTGCCACCAGCAGAGATGTACACGGGAGCGGGACTTACGAGCAGTACTTC. Protein sequence: CATSRDVHGSGTYEQYF.

The chain joins TRBV18 to TRBJ1-1; TRBD1 aligns across 11 bases. Germline V CDR1 and CDR2: KGHSH, LQKENI. The V segment lost 6 bases and the J segment 4 bases; nucleotides outside the gene matches: 13. This CDR3 comprises 17 residues. CDR3 in amino acids: CASSPTFGTGGSTEAFF. In nucleotides, the CDR3 is TGTGCCAGCTCCCCCACATTCGGGACAGGGGGATCCACTGAAGCTTTCTTT. The complete variable domain, with remaining parts taken from reference TRBV18 and TRBJ1-1, reads NAGVMQNPRHLVRRRGQEARLRCSPMKGHSHVYWYRQLPEEGLKFMVYLQKENIIDESGMPKERFSAEFPKEGPSILRIQQVVRGDSAAYFCASSPTFGTGGSTEAFFGQGTRLTVV.

This chain joins TRBV15 and TRBJ2-1; TRBD2 agrees at 8 bases. After removal of 8 bases from V and 6 bases from J, the junction contained 3 bases not matched to a gene. Germline lookup yields CDR1 LNHNV and CDR2 YYDKDF (reference sequence). The CDR3 is 12 residues long. CDR3 nucleotides: TGTGCCACCCACGGGGGGGGCAATGAGCAGTTCTTC. It codes for CATHGGGNEQFF. Full variable domain (remainder filled in from reference TRBV15 and TRBJ2-1): DAMVIQNPRYQVTQFGKPVTLSCSQTLNHNVMYWYQQKSSQAPKLLFHYYDKDFNNEADTPDNFQSRRPNTSFCFLDIRSPGLGDTAMYLCATHGGGNEQFFGPGTRLTVL.

This clone came up once. The chain recombines TRBV29-1 with TRBJ2-7; unclear D gene. CDR1 and CDR2 from the germline V gene are SQVTM and ANQGSEA. The V and J ends lost 1 base and 6 bases respectively, with 4 bases between them. This CDR3 comprises 10 residues. CDR3 in amino acids: CSVEGGEQYF. The CDR3 bases are TGCAGCGTTGAAGGGGGCGAGCAGTACTTC.

The chain couples TRBV19 to TRBJ2-7; TRBD1 is a possible D gene (6 bases). This CDR3 contains 12 residues. The germline V gene encodes CDR1 LNHDA and CDR2 SQIVND (reference sequence). Trimming removed 11 bases from V and 4 bases from J, with 15 bases in between. CDR3 protein: CASGQGPYEQYF. The CDR3 bases are TGTGCCTCGGGCCAGGGGCCTTACGAGCAGTACTTC.

This clone was found a few times. V and J are TRBV5-1 and TRBJ2-7, with TRBD2 matching 14 bases. Germline V gene data show CDR1 as SGHRS and CDR2 as YFSETQ. V gave up 4 bases and J gave up 6 bases; unmatched junction bases: 6. The CDR3 has 15 residues. CDR3 in DNA: TGCGCCAGCAGCACCCGACTAGCGGGAGGGCGCGAGCAGTACTTC. It is translated as CASSTRLAGGREQYF.

The rearrangement uses TRBV5-6 and TRBJ2-7; tentatively, D is TRBD1 (5 bases). The germline V gene has CDR1 SGHDT and CDR2 YYEEEE. The CDR3 is made up of 12 amino acids. V was clipped by 0 bases and J by 6 bases, with 7 bases between them. The CDR3 spells CASSLGRGEQYF. Written as DNA, the CDR3 is TGTGCCAGCAGCTTGGGTAGGGGCGAGCAGTACTTC.

V and J are TRBV6-1 and TRBJ2-1, with 10 bases fitting TRBD2. The V segment lost 1 base and the J segment 4 bases; nucleotides outside the gene matches: 7. There are 17 residues in the CDR3. The germline V gene has CDR1 MNHNS and CDR2 SASEGT. The CDR3 DNA reads TGTGCCAGCAGTGAAGTTGGACTAGCGGCCATGTACAATGAGCAGTTCTTC. Translation: CASSEVGLAAMYNEQFF.